The following is a T cell receptor (beta chain) sequence with its context. Antigen: not known. The data were taken from a study of PD-L1 blockade in urothelial cancer. Study context: Across blood samples, T cells had a median count of around 150,000. Study results and caveats: Durable-benefit cases showed more tumor-associated blood clone expansion at 3 weeks.

V lost 6 bases and J 0 bases, leaving 13 bases between the germline ends. The CDR3 length is 15 residues. Germline CDR1 is WSHSY and CDR2 is SAAADI. As to time point: pretreatment peripheral blood. Patients' urothelial carcinoma was locally advanced or metastatic. Sequenced by immunoSEQ multiplex PCR; TCRdb stores in-frame clones only, minus some. The table records some 120,000 clones, 84% of them present only once. Specimen: PBMCs, collected around atezolizumab (anti-PD-L1) treatment. V usage is TRBV10-2 and J usage is TRBJ2-3, with unresolved D. The TCR comes from a middle-aged man with urothelial cancer. The CDR3 here is CASRLSATSTDTQYF. The CDR3 nucleotides read TGCGCCAGCAGATTATCAGCGACTAGCACAGATACGCAGTATTTT.